This TCR beta chain was sequenced for a study of T cell responses to AZD1222 COVID-19 vaccine. Assay: immunoSEQ multiplex PCR; the TCRdb copy retains only in-frame clones and omits some. The table shows 95,000 to 100,000 clones, with 90% occurring only once. The V end lost 2 bases, the J end lost 3 bases, and 8 bases lay between the germline ends. The CDR3 has 13 residues. From germline, CDR1 is GTSNPN and CDR2 SVGIG (reference sequence). The chain carries TRBV30 and TRBJ1-3; D unresolved. This TCR was recovered from an adult in good health. The material sequenced was peripheral blood, taken on day 0 of AZD1222 vaccination. The CDR3 loop is CAWSLSYGNTIYF. CDR3 nucleotide sequence: TGTGCCTGGAGTTTGAGTTATGGAAACACCATATATTTT.